The clone carrying this T cell receptor (beta chain) showed up just once. CDR1 and CDR2 from the germline V gene are MNHEY and SVGAGI. CDR3 size: 14 residues. Trimming removed 5 bases at V and 3 bases at J, with 14 bases between. The table came from immunoSEQ multiplex PCR; TCRdb's copy has only in-frame clones and leaves some out. The sample records 180,000 or so clones, 86% being singletons. These data come from a study of blood T cell repertoires in COVID-19. The TCR was taken from a woman between 25 and 40 years old who had recovered from COVID-19. The sample comprised PBMCs or T cells enriched from blood (not recorded which). The V and J genes are TRBV6-5 and TRBJ2-7; TRBD2 is a possible D gene (6 bases). In nucleotides, the CDR3 is TGTGCCAGCAGTCCCCGGGACTCCTACTACGAGCAGTACTTC. Encoded protein: CASSPRDSYYEQYF.